The 26 T cell receptor beta chains listed next were all sequenced from one sample in a study of CD8 T cells in ankylosing spondylitis. From the 5' RACE reads, TCRdb called clonotypes with MiXCR, one entry per CDR3 protein. The sample has 150,000 to 200,000 distinct CDR3 sequences, roughly 20% seen once; the top ten hold roughly 4.5%. Material for sequencing was blood, either unsorted or a sorted T cell fraction (not recorded which). The receptors were sampled from a male donor aged 10 to 30 with ankylosing spondylitis or in good health (not recorded which).

This clonotype occurred many times. The rearrangement links TRBV5-5 to TRBJ2-1; D perhaps matches TRBD2 (6 bases). The germline gives CDR1 SGHKS, CDR2 YYEKEE (reference sequence). This CDR3 region has 12 residues. Between the trimmed V and J ends, which lost 0 bases and 8 bases, there was a span of 6 bases. The CDR3 protein is CASSLAGDEQFF. In nucleotides, the CDR3 is TGTGCCAGCAGCTTGGCGGGAGATGAGCAGTTCTTC.

This clonotype was seen ten or more times. V is TRBV20-1 and J is TRBJ2-7; possibly TRBD2 for D (6 bases). The CDR3 has 15 amino acids. Germline CDR1 reads DFQATT; CDR2 reads SNEGSKA (reference sequence). Trimming pared 0 bases from V and 5 bases from J, leaving 17 bases between. CDR3 DNA: TGCAGTGCTAGAGATCAAGGGACTGGGGCCCACGAGCAGTACTTC. Translated, it gives CSARDQGTGAHEQYF.

This clonotype was found many times. The chain carries TRBV20-1 and TRBJ2-1; TRBD2 matches 8 bases. CDR1 is DFQATT and CDR2 is SNEGSKA in the germline V gene (reference sequence). The CDR3 is 14 residues long. V gave up 3 bases and J gave up 5 bases; unmatched junction bases: 6. The CDR3 loop is CSARSGSADNEQFF. The CDR3 DNA reads TGCAGTGCTAGGAGCGGGAGTGCGGACAATGAGCAGTTCTTC.

This clonotype occurred a few times. The chain combines TRBV29-1 with TRBJ1-1; a possible D gene is TRBD1 (5 bases). CDR1 SQVTM and CDR2 ANQGSEA come from the germline V gene. V lost 6 bases, J lost 8 bases, and 19 bases lay in between. This CDR3 region has 13 residues. The CDR3 DNA follows: TGCAGCGTCTCCGGGACCCTGGAAGTGGAAGCTTTCTTT. Protein: CSVSGTLEVEAFF.

V usage is TRBV6-2 or TRBV6-3 and J usage is TRBJ2-5; 7 bases match TRBD1. The CDR3 covers 15 residues. The germline CDR1 and CDR2 sequences are MNHEY and SVGEGT. Losses at the gene ends were 7 bases for V and 1 base for J; bases not matched to a gene: 9. The CDR3 coding sequence is TGTGCCAGCAACCGACAGGGCCTAATCCAAGAGACCCAGTACTTC. Protein: CASNRQGLIQETQYF.

This clonotype was counted many times. This chain links TRBV20-1 with TRBJ2-1; D gene ambiguous. Per germline, CDR1 DFQATT and CDR2 SNEGSKA (reference sequence). This CDR3 is built from 12 residues. V was trimmed by 6 bases and J by 5 bases, leaving 11 bases between them. The CDR3 here is CSAQFVNNEQFF. The CDR3 bases are TGCAGTGCCCAATTTGTGAACAATGAGCAGTTCTTC.

This clonotype was counted at least ten times. CDR3 coding DNA: TGCGCCAGCAGCCAAGGGGCAGGGTGGGAGACCCAGTACTTC. Protein product: CASSQGAGWETQYF. This sequence joins TRBV4-3 and TRBJ2-5; D might be TRBD1 (5 bases). CDR3 length: 14 residues. Germline V CDR1 and CDR2: LGHNA, YSLEER. Trimming removed 1 base from V and 5 bases from J, with 11 bases in between.

V gene TRBV20-1 combines with J gene TRBJ2-1; D is unresolved. V gave up 1 base and J gave up 8 bases, with 15 bases separating them. From germline, CDR1 is DFQATT and CDR2 SNEGSKA (reference sequence). This CDR3 is built from 14 residues. In nucleotides, the CDR3 is TGCAGTGCTAGAGGGGGTCCAGGCGGCGATGAGCAGTTCTTC. It encodes CSARGGPGGDEQFF.

About this clonotype: Given a much more abundant clone one base away, this may be a read error. The final CDR3 position lacks the conserved phenylalanine or tryptophan, pointing to a likely read error. This rearrangement joins TRBV5-6 to TRBJ2-3, with 9 nucleotides matching TRBD1. The CDR3 has 15 amino acids. V shed 5 bases, J shed 1 base, and the junction held 5 bases outside the gene matches. Germline CDR1 reads SGHDT; CDR2 reads YYEEEE. The CDR3 protein is CASSFRDRGTDTQYC. The CDR3, as DNA: TGTGCCAGCAGTTTCCGGGACAGGGGCACAGATACGCAGTATTGT.

This clonotype appeared many times. This rearrangement joins TRBV12-3 or TRBV12-4 to TRBJ2-7, with no clear D. The CDR3 spans 11 residues. V shed 6 bases and J shed 7 bases, with 10 bases lying between them. The CDR3 DNA follows: TGTGCCAGCAGCCTAAGGGAAGAGCAGTACTTC. The encoded protein is CASSLREEQYF.

This clonotype showed up many times. The V and J genes are TRBV5-5 and TRBJ2-2, with D perhaps TRBD2 (5 bases). This CDR3 is 19 amino acids long. V dropped 5 bases and J dropped 0 bases, with 23 bases sitting between them. Per the germline V gene, CDR1 is SGHKS and CDR2 is YYEKEE (reference sequence). CDR3 nucleotides: TGTGCCAGCAGTCCTGAGGGCTTGCCGCTCACCTCGAACACCGGGGAGCTGTTTTTT. Protein: CASSPEGLPLTSNTGELFF.

This clonotype came up many times. The chain combines TRBV7-3 with TRBJ2-6; D remains unclear. V gave up 4 bases and J gave up 12 bases, with 7 bases separating them. The CDR3 spans 11 residues. Germline V CDR1 and CDR2: SGHTA, FQGTGA. The CDR3 sequence is CASSSGGVLTF. The DNA for the CDR3 is TGTGCCAGCAGCTCCGGTGGCGTCCTGACTTTC.

This sequence joins TRBV6-4 and TRBJ2-3; a possible D gene is TRBD2 (5 bases). Trimming took 0 bases from V and 4 from J, leaving 11 bases between them. The CDR3 is made up of 15 amino acids. Germline assignment: CDR1 MRHNA and CDR2 SNTAGT. The CDR3 DNA is TGTGCCAGCAGTGACTCAGCGGTCAGCCCAGATACGCAGTATTTT. Translating it yields CASSDSAVSPDTQYF.

Many counts were recorded for this clonotype. J is TRBJ1-2 and V is TRBV5-1; 11 bases fit TRBD1. The V segment lost 2 bases and the J segment 0 bases; nucleotides outside the gene matches: 6. This CDR3 has 17 residues. Germline V gene sequence: CDR1 SGHRS, CDR2 YFSETQ. The CDR3 DNA reads as TGCGCCAGCAGCTTAACCGGGACAGGGGGGGCTAACTATGGCTACACCTTC. Protein: CASSLTGTGGANYGYTF.

The chain uses TRBV29-1 and TRBJ2-2; D unclear. Germline V lookup: CDR1 SQVTM, CDR2 ANQGSEA. Trimming removed 6 bases at V and 5 bases at J, with 16 bases between. This CDR3 is built from 14 residues. The CDR3 spells CSVELGFSTGELFF. Written as DNA, the CDR3 is TGCAGCGTCGAGTTGGGTTTCAGTACCGGGGAGCTGTTTTTT.

V is TRBV20-1 and J is TRBJ1-1, with 8 bases aligning to TRBD1. V trimming: 1 base; J trimming: 5 bases; junction bases outside the gene matches: 9. The CDR3 consists of 15 residues. Germline lookup yields CDR1 DFQATT and CDR2 SNEGSKA (reference sequence). Here the CDR3 DNA reads TGCAGTGCTAGAGGACCCGGACAGGGAGGGACTGAAGCTTTCTTT. Translation: CSARGPGQGGTEAFF.

This clonotype was counted many times. The chain has TRBV5-6 and TRBJ2-1; 8 positions agree with TRBD1. Germline CDR1 SGHDT, CDR2 YYEEEE. CDR3 length equals 15 residues. Trimming at V came to 1 base and at J to 3 bases, leaving 3 bases not matched to a gene. The CDR3 coding sequence is TGTGCCAGCAGCTTGTTGGACAGGGTCTACAATGAGCAGTTCTTC. This codes for CASSLLDRVYNEQFF.

This clonotype was counted at least ten times. The rearrangement joins TRBV4-1 to TRBJ2-1; 9 nucleotides match TRBD2. The CDR3 extends over 16 amino acids. V was clipped by 4 bases and J by 1 base; unmatched bases: 5. CDR1 is MGHRA, CDR2 YSYEKL, per germline. The CDR3 is CASSPTTSGSYNEQFF. CDR3 nucleotides: TGCGCCAGCAGCCCGACGACTAGCGGATCCTACAATGAGCAGTTCTTC.

The chain has TRBV20-1 and TRBJ2-5, with 9 bases that match TRBD2. V lost 6 bases and J lost 2; bases outside the gene matches: 4. The CDR3 extends over 13 amino acids. Germline V CDR1 and CDR2: DFQATT, SNEGSKA (reference sequence). CDR3 sequence: CSAATSGQETQYF. CDR3 nucleotide sequence: TGCAGTGCCGCGACTAGCGGTCAAGAGACCCAGTACTTC.

This chain uses TRBV29-1 with TRBJ2-1, with D tentatively TRBD1 (5 bases). The length of the CDR3 is 11 residues. CDR1 SQVTM and CDR2 ANQGSEA come from the germline V gene. The V end lost 6 bases, the J end lost 8 bases, and 11 bases lay between the germline ends. CDR3 DNA sequence: TGCAGCGTAGACTGGGGCGATGAGCAGTTCTTC. Its translation is CSVDWGDEQFF.

This clonotype has ten or more counts. This chain connects TRBV5-1 to TRBJ2-1, with no clear D. CDR1 and CDR2 from the germline V gene are SGHRS and YFSETQ. This CDR3 region has 17 residues. V was cut by 4 bases and J by 3 bases, with 20 bases left in between. The CDR3 region is CASSDAWEDPRYNEQFF. Written as DNA, the CDR3 is TGCGCCAGCAGCGACGCATGGGAAGACCCCCGCTACAATGAGCAGTTCTTC.

This clonotype was detected ten times or more. The rearrangement uses TRBV20-1 and TRBJ2-4; a weak D match, TRBD2 (6 bases). Germline assignment: CDR1 DFQATT and CDR2 SNEGSKA (reference sequence). V was clipped by 3 bases and J by 7 bases, with 19 bases between them. The CDR3 consists of 15 residues. This chain's CDR3 is CSASSGSGVGNIQYF. CDR3 DNA sequence: TGCAGTGCTAGTAGCGGTTCCGGAGTCGGGAACATTCAGTACTTC.

V usage is TRBV5-1 and J usage is TRBJ1-3; TRBD1 matches 7 bases. The junction had 5 bases not matched to a gene; V was cut back by 5 bases and J by 3 bases. The V gene's germline CDR1 is SGHRS and CDR2 YFSETQ. This CDR3 has 14 residues. CDR3 amino acids: CASRQGIIGNTIYF. The CDR3 DNA follows: TGCGCCAGCAGACAGGGGATTATTGGAAACACCATATATTTT.

In this sample, this clonotype turned up many times. V is TRBV20-1 and J is TRBJ2-7, with D unresolved. The length of the CDR3 is 14 residues. CDR1 is DFQATT and CDR2 is SNEGSKA in the germline V gene (reference sequence). V shed 5 bases and J shed 2 bases, with 16 bases lying between them. The CDR3 is CSAGGTPRAYEQYF. The CDR3 nucleotides are TGCAGTGCTGGTGGAACGCCCCGGGCCTACGAGCAGTACTTC.

The sample holds many counts of this clonotype. The chain joins TRBV28 to TRBJ2-5; 10 bases line up with TRBD1. The CDR3 is 15 residues long. J gave up 2 bases and V 6 bases, and 6 bases lay outside the gene matches. In germline, CDR1 is MDHEN, CDR2 SYDVKM. Here the CDR3 reads CASSRRQGAQETQYF. As DNA, the CDR3 is TGTGCCAGCAGCAGAAGACAGGGGGCACAAGAGACCCAGTACTTC. Based on the CDR3 plus reference TRBV28 and TRBJ2-5, the full variable domain is DVKVTQSSRYLVKRTGEKVFLECVQDMDHENMFWYRQDPGLGLRLIYFSYDVKMKEKGDIPEGYSVSREKKERFSLILESASTNQTSMYLCASSRRQGAQETQYFGPGTRLLVL.

This clonotype was counted at least ten times. The genes are TRBV28 and TRBJ2-1; D is unclear. The CDR3 has 13 amino acids. The V end lost 8 bases, the J end lost 0 bases, and 8 bases lay between the germline ends. From germline, CDR1 is MDHEN and CDR2 SYDVKM. In nucleotides, the CDR3 is TGTGCCAGCGAACGGAGCTCCTACAATGAGCAGTTCTTC. It codes for CASERSSYNEQFF.